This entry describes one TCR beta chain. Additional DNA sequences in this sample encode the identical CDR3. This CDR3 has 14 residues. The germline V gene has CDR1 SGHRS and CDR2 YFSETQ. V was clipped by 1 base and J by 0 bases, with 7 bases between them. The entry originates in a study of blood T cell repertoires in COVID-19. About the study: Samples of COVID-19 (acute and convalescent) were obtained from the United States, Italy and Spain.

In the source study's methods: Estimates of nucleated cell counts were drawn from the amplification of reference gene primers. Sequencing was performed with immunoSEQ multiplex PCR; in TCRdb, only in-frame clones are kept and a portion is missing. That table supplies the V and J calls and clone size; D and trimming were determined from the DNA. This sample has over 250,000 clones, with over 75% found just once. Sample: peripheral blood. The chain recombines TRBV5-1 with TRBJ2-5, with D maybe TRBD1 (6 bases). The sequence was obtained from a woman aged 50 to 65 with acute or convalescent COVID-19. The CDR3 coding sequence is TGCGCCAGCAGCTTGACAGGGAACCAAGAGACCCAGTACTTC. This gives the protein CASSLTGNQETQYF.